A selection of T cell receptor beta chains follows, all from one sample in a study of response to subunit inactivated influenza vaccine. In TCRdb, the RT-PCR reads were re-called with MiXCR into one record per CDR3 protein. The top ten hold about 10% of the sample, which has over 800,000 distinct CDR3 sequences, approximately 21% seen once. The sequencing here drew on PBMCs from blood, taken about 5 days after vaccination. These receptors all stem from a man aged 50 to 60 who received an inactivated influenza vaccine. Both conserved end residues are part of each CDR3. D genes are given only for firm matches. The size entry is marked missing in some rows and otherwise reads once, few, many or a size class.

V: TRBV7-9; D: -; length: 15; size: few; J: TRBJ2-7; DNA: TGTGCCAGCAGCCCCCGGGACTCGTATCCCTACGAGCAGTACTTC; CDR3: CASSPRDSYPYEQYF
V: TRBV7-8; D: -; length: 15; size: few; J: TRBJ1-1; DNA: TGTGCCAGCAGTTTTGGGGGTTGGGGGAACACTGAAGCTTTCTTT; CDR3: CASSFGGWGNTEAFF
V: TRBV13; D: -; length: 14; size: -; J: TRBJ2-3; DNA: TGTGCCAGCAGCTCAATACTACCCACAGATACGCAGTATTTT; CDR3: CASSSILPTDTQYF
V: TRBV12-3/TRBV12-4; D: -; length: 16; size: -; J: TRBJ2-3; DNA: TGTGCCAGCAGTTTCCCACAAGTTAGCGGCACAGATACGCAGTATTTT; CDR3: CASSFPQVSGTDTQYF
V: TRBV7-2; D: TRBD1; length: 16; size: few; J: TRBJ2-1; DNA: TGTGCCAGCAGCTTAAGGGAAGGGGGCACGGGCAATGAGCAGTTCTTC; CDR3: CASSLREGGTGNEQFF
V: TRBV7-3; D: -; length: 12; size: many; J: TRBJ2-1; DNA: TGTGCCAGCAGCTTACAAGGCGGGGAGCAGTTCTTC; CDR3: CASSLQGGEQFF
V: TRBV30; D: -; length: 12; size: once; J: TRBJ1-1; DNA: TGTGCCTGGAGTGTATTGAACACTGAAGCTTTCTTT; CDR3: CAWSVLNTEAFF
V: TRBV6-5; D: -; length: 15; size: few; J: TRBJ2-7; DNA: TGTGCCAGCAGTTACCGCGACAGGCACTCCTACGAGCAGTACTTC; CDR3: CASSYRDRHSYEQYF
V: TRBV20-1; D: -; length: 12; size: -; J: TRBJ2-2; DNA: TGCAGTGCTAAGAATGACACCGGGGAGCTGTTTTTT; CDR3: CSAKNDTGELFF
V: TRBV21-1; D: -; length: 18; size: -; J: TRBJ2-1; DNA: TGTGCCAGCAGCAAATCCCACAGGGAAGGGTCTGTTTTGAATGAGCAGTTCTTC; CDR3: CASSKSHREGSVLNEQFF
V: TRBV27; D: -; length: 12; size: -; J: TRBJ2-1; DNA: TGTGCCAGCGGGAGTTTCGACAATGAGCAGTTCTTC; CDR3: CASGSFDNEQFF
V: TRBV11-3; D: TRBD1; length: 14; size: once; J: TRBJ2-5; DNA: TGTGCCAGCAGCTTAGGAGGGGGCAAAGAGACCCAGTACTTC; CDR3: CASSLGGGKETQYF
V: TRBV7-9; D: TRBD1; length: 16; size: -; J: TRBJ2-2; DNA: TGTGCCAGCAGCTTACTGGGACAGCTCGTCACCGGGGAGCTGTTTTTT; CDR3: CASSLLGQLVTGELFF
V: TRBV7-2; D: -; length: 13; size: -; J: TRBJ2-3; DNA: TGTGCCAGCAGCTTCGGGCCCACAGATACGCAGTATTTT; CDR3: CASSFGPTDTQYF
V: TRBV7-2; D: -; length: 13; size: -; J: TRBJ1-1; DNA: TGTGCCAGCAGCTTACTCGCCAGGGTCGAAGCTTTCTTT; CDR3: CASSLLARVEAFF
V: TRBV9; D: TRBD1; length: 14; size: -; J: TRBJ1-2; DNA: TGTGCCAGCAGCGCCCAGGACAGGGCGACTGGCTACACCTTC; CDR3: CASSAQDRATGYTF
V: TRBV5-1; D: TRBD1; length: 15; size: few; J: TRBJ1-5; DNA: TGCGCCAGCAGCTTGGAGACAGGGTTCAATCAGCCCCAGCATTTT; CDR3: CASSLETGFNQPQHF
V: TRBV28; D: -; length: 13; size: few; J: TRBJ1-5; DNA: TGTGCCAGCAGCCGAACGGAAGTTCAGCCCCAGCATTTT; CDR3: CASSRTEVQPQHF
V: TRBV20-1; D: -; length: 13; size: -; J: TRBJ2-1; DNA: TGCAGTGCAGAAACGACCCAGGTCGGTGAGCAGTTCTTC; CDR3: CSAETTQVGEQFF
V: TRBV7-6; D: TRBD2; length: 16; size: few; J: TRBJ2-7; DNA: TGTGCCAGCAGCTTAATGGCTAGCGGGAGTTCCTACGAGCAGTACTTC; CDR3: CASSLMASGSSYEQYF
V: TRBV20-1; D: TRBD2; length: 15; size: -; J: TRBJ2-3; DNA: TGCAGTGCTTGGAAGCGGGAGGGATTCACAGATACGCAGTATTTT; CDR3: CSAWKREGFTDTQYF
V: TRBV29-1; D: TRBD1; length: 12; size: few; J: TRBJ1-1; DNA: TGCAGCGTTACAGGGGTGGACACTGAAGCTTTCTTT; CDR3: CSVTGVDTEAFF
V: TRBV20-1; D: TRBD2; length: 19; size: -; J: TRBJ2-1; DNA: TGCAGTGCTCAAGTTGCCGGGACTAGCGGGACCTTATCCTACAATGAGCAGTTCTTC; CDR3: CSAQVAGTSGTLSYNEQFF
V: TRBV4-3; D: -; length: 15; size: few; J: TRBJ1-5; DNA: TGCGCCAGCAGCCAGTCACTCGGGAGCAATCAGCCCCAGCATTTT; CDR3: CASSQSLGSNQPQHF
V: TRBV29-1; D: -; length: 14; size: few; J: TRBJ1-2; DNA: TGCAGCGTTGAAGAGTTGGGAGCTAACTATGGCTACACCTTC; CDR3: CSVEELGANYGYTF
V: TRBV15; D: -; length: 15; size: few; J: TRBJ2-7; DNA: TGTGCCACCAGCTCCCGCGGAGGGCAGACCTACGAGCAGTACTTC; CDR3: CATSSRGGQTYEQYF
V: TRBV7-9; D: -; length: 15; size: few; J: TRBJ1-4; DNA: TGTGCCAGCAGCCCAGGACAAGACCTTAATGAAAAACTGTTTTTT; CDR3: CASSPGQDLNEKLFF
V: TRBV11-2; D: -; length: 10; size: few; J: TRBJ1-2; DNA: TGTGGGTGTAAGGACTATGGCTACACCTTC; CDR3: CGCKDYGYTF
V: TRBV7-2; D: -; length: 13; size: -; J: TRBJ2-5; DNA: TGTGCCAGCAGCTCGGACTACCCAGAGACCCAGTACTTC; CDR3: CASSSDYPETQYF
V: TRBV4-3; D: -; length: 15; size: few; J: TRBJ2-7; DNA: TGCGCCAGCAGCCAACGTACAGGAAGCTCCTACGAGCAGTACTTC; CDR3: CASSQRTGSSYEQYF
V: TRBV20-1; D: -; length: 15; size: -; J: TRBJ2-7; DNA: TGCAGTGCTAGAGACGGGACATCTCCCTCCTACGAGCAGTACTTC; CDR3: CSARDGTSPSYEQYF
V: TRBV27; D: TRBD1; length: 17; size: -; J: TRBJ2-7; DNA: TGTGCCAGCAGTTTCCGATTGGGGGACAGGGCACCCTACGAGCAGTACTTC; CDR3: CASSFRLGDRAPYEQYF
V: TRBV7-9; D: -; length: 15; size: -; J: TRBJ2-5; DNA: TGTGCCAGCAGCACATACGGACGGAGCCAAGAGACCCAGTACTTC; CDR3: CASSTYGRSQETQYF
V: TRBV11-2; D: -; length: 14; size: -; J: TRBJ2-1; DNA: TGTGCCAGCAGCTCAATAGCCAAAGTCCGTGAGCAGTTCTTC; CDR3: CASSSIAKVREQFF
V: TRBV20-1; D: -; length: 12; size: -; J: TRBJ2-1; DNA: TGCAGTGCTCCCCCCAGGGGACACGAGCAGTTCTTC; CDR3: CSAPPRGHEQFF
V: TRBV6-2/TRBV6-3; D: -; length: 12; size: few; J: TRBJ2-4; DNA: TGTGCCAGCACATCTACAGAGAACATTCAGTACTTC; CDR3: CASTSTENIQYF
V: TRBV12-3/TRBV12-4; D: TRBD1; length: 16; size: -; J: TRBJ2-2; DNA: TGTGCCAGCAGTTTGTCCGAGACAGGGGCGGGCGGGGAGCTGTTTTTT; CDR3: CASSLSETGAGGELFF
V: TRBV29-1; D: -; length: 15; size: -; J: TRBJ2-1; DNA: TGCAGCGTGATGGGATACCGGACCAAATACAATGAGCAGTTCTTC; CDR3: CSVMGYRTKYNEQFF
V: TRBV7-2; D: -; length: 14; size: -; J: TRBJ1-1; DNA: TGTGCCAGCAGCTTAAATGGTTTGAACACTGAAGCTTTCTTT; CDR3: CASSLNGLNTEAFF
V: TRBV4-3; D: TRBD1; length: 16; size: few; J: TRBJ2-7; DNA: TGCGCCAGCAGCCAAGATGCTACAGGGGTGTCCTACGAGCAGTACTTC; CDR3: CASSQDATGVSYEQYF
V: TRBV6-2/TRBV6-3; D: TRBD2; length: 16; size: -; J: TRBJ2-1; DNA: TGTGCCAGCAGTAGAGGGACTAGCGGGCCTGACAATGAGCAGTTCTTC; CDR3: CASSRGTSGPDNEQFF
V: TRBV5-1; D: TRBD1; length: 16; size: many; J: TRBJ2-1; DNA: TGCGCCAGCAGCTTGTTGGGACAGGGGACCTACAATGAGCAGTTCTTC; CDR3: CASSLLGQGTYNEQFF
V: TRBV10-3; D: -; length: 12; size: few; J: TRBJ1-2; DNA: TGTGCCATCAGCATTCCAGGGAGTGGCTACACCTTC; CDR3: CAISIPGSGYTF
V: TRBV4-2; D: -; length: 19; size: -; J: TRBJ1-4; DNA: TGTGCCAGCAGCCCGGGGACCTTTGGGCGTACCGCAACTAATGAAAAACTGTTTTTT; CDR3: CASSPGTFGRTATNEKLFF
V: TRBV28; D: -; length: 14; size: many; J: TRBJ2-7; DNA: TGTGCCAGCAGTTTGGACCAGGGGAGCTACGAGCAGTACTTC; CDR3: CASSLDQGSYEQYF
V: TRBV6-5; D: -; length: 14; size: -; J: TRBJ2-7; DNA: TGTGCCAGCAGTTACTTAGGCAGAGAGACTCACCAGTACTTC; CDR3: CASSYLGRETHQYF
V: TRBV7-6; D: -; length: 13; size: few; J: TRBJ2-1; DNA: TGTGCCAGCAGCCCTAACGGTGGAAATGAGCAGTTCTTC; CDR3: CASSPNGGNEQFF
V: TRBV20-1; D: TRBD1; length: 13; size: -; J: TRBJ2-7; DNA: TGCAGTGCTGATTGGACAGGGGATTACGAGCAGTACTTC; CDR3: CSADWTGDYEQYF
V: TRBV20-1; D: -; length: 12; size: few; J: TRBJ1-5; DNA: TGCAGTGCTATGCTTAGCAATCAGCCCCAGCATTTT; CDR3: CSAMLSNQPQHF
V: TRBV9; D: TRBD2; length: 18; size: few; J: TRBJ2-5; DNA: TGTGCCAGCAGCGTAGCGGGCGGGGGGCACCGAATCCAAGAGACCCAGTACTTC; CDR3: CASSVAGGGHRIQETQYF
V: TRBV11-2; D: TRBD2; length: 15; size: few; J: TRBJ2-3; DNA: TGTGCCAGCAGCCCGCTAGCGGTCCGCACAGATACGCAGTATTTT; CDR3: CASSPLAVRTDTQYF
V: TRBV12-3/TRBV12-4; D: TRBD1; length: 15; size: few; J: TRBJ1-1; DNA: TGTGCCAGCAGTTTAGAGGGGGCAATGAACACTGAAGCTTTCTTT; CDR3: CASSLEGAMNTEAFF
V: TRBV28; D: -; length: 15; size: few; J: TRBJ2-5; DNA: TGTGCCAGCAGTACCGCAGCCCCCGGGGGAGAGACCCAGTACTTC; CDR3: CASSTAAPGGETQYF
V: TRBV29-1; D: -; length: 13; size: few; J: TRBJ2-2; DNA: TGCAGCGTTCGGGGCAGGGGCACCGGGGAGCTGTTTTTT; CDR3: CSVRGRGTGELFF
V: TRBV11-1; D: TRBD2; length: 16; size: few; J: TRBJ2-7; DNA: TGTGCCAGCAGCTTAGTCCCGGGAGGATCCCTGGGGGAGCAGTACTTC; CDR3: CASSLVPGGSLGEQYF
V: TRBV7-2; D: TRBD1; length: 15; size: few; J: TRBJ2-7; DNA: TGTGCCAGCAGATTTGAGACAGGGGGCTCCTACGAGCAGTACTTC; CDR3: CASRFETGGSYEQYF
V: TRBV20-1; D: -; length: 14; size: -; J: TRBJ2-5; DNA: TGCACTGCTAGAGATATGAAAGGGGTCGAGACCCAGTACTTC; CDR3: CTARDMKGVETQYF
V: TRBV10-3; D: TRBD1; length: 15; size: -; J: TRBJ1-1; DNA: TGTGCCATCAGTGAGGGGGGACAGAAGAACACTGAAGCTTTCTTT; CDR3: CAISEGGQKNTEAFF
V: TRBV20-1; D: -; length: 16; size: many; J: TRBJ2-7; DNA: TGCAGTGCTACTAGCTCATCTGGCGGGGCGGGCAACGAGCAGTACTTC; CDR3: CSATSSSGGAGNEQYF